The sequence of this T cell receptor beta chain was determined in a study of T cells in Graves' hyperthyroidism and ophthalmopathy. There were TCR beta CDR3 regions amplified from RNA transcripts. The HTBI primer set drove a first-round RT-PCR of the TCR CDR3. TCRdb re-analysed the multiplex PCR reads in MiXCR, keeping a single row per CDR3 protein. The data show a few hundred thousand distinct CDR3 sequences, about 18% seen once. The CDR3 is 17 amino acids. V lost 6 bases to trimming and J lost 3 bases, with 21 bases between them. The PBMCs were taken from about 9.7 ml of fresh peripheral blood. This clonotype was recorded many times.

The source of this sequence is a woman in her late teens or twenties with Graves' hyperthyroidism. This chain connects TRBV12-3 or TRBV12-4 to TRBJ1-5; TRBD1 might be the D (6 bases). Sequenced sample: blood. The CDR3 DNA sequence: TGTGCCAGCAGCTCCACAGCAGGGGATAGTACCAATCAGCCCCAGCATTTT. This encodes CASSSTAGDSTNQPQHF.